The next 21 T cell receptor beta chains were all read from a single sample in a study of regulatory T cells in long-lasting Graves disease. Time point in this sample: persistent/refractory GD, antithyroid drugs over 5 years with positive TRAb. PBMCs provided the RNA from which the TCR library was made. Arm-PCR with iRepertoire HTBI primers amplified the CDR3 regions for these TCR beta libraries. TCRdb redid the calling of the multiplex PCR reads with MiXCR, one entry per CDR3 protein. The sample consists of some 420,000 distinct CDR3 sequences, 20% to 25% of them appearing once. The source was peripheral blood mononuclear cells (PBMCs), collected when the disease was refractory, from a patient treated with antithyroid drugs. The receptors were sampled from a female donor with Graves disease.

This clonotype came up many times. The V gene is TRBV7-9, the J gene TRBJ2-5; 15 bases match TRBD2. Germline assignment: CDR1 SEHNR and CDR2 FQNEAQ (reference sequence). V shed 3 bases and J 6 bases; nucleotides not matched to a gene: 5. The CDR3 consists of 16 residues. DNA of the CDR3: TGTGCCAGCAGCTTTGGACTAGCGGGAGGGCTGCAGACCCAGTACTTC. Translation gives CASSFGLAGGLQTQYF. Filled out from reference TRBV7-9 and TRBJ2-5, the complete variable domain reads DTGVSQNPRHKITKRGQNVTFRCDPISEHNRLYWYRQTLGQGPEFLTYFQNEAQLEKSRLLSDRFSAERPKGSFSTLEIQRTEQGDSAMYLCASSFGLAGGLQTQYFGPGTRLLVL.

This clonotype has ten or more counts. J is TRBJ2-4 and V is TRBV2, with 9 bases aligning to TRBD1. The trim removed 6 bases at V and 5 bases at J, leaving 2 bases unmatched. Germline CDR1 is SNHLY and CDR2 is FYNNEI. CDR3 size: 13 residues. CDR3 DNA: TGTGCCAGCAGGAGGGACAGGGAAAACATTCAGTACTTC. Translation gives CASRRDRENIQYF. The full variable domain, in which reference TRBV2 and TRBJ2-4 provide the parts outside the CDR3, is EPEVTQTPSHQVTQMGQEVILRCVPISNHLYFYWYRQILGQKVEFLVSFYNNEISEKSEIFDDQFSVERPDGSNFTLKIRSTKLEDSAMYFCASRRDRENIQYFGAGTRLSVL.

This clonotype showed up many times. The rearrangement links TRBV6-1 to TRBJ1-2; 11 bases fit TRBD1. The germline CDR1 and CDR2 sequences are MNHNS and SASEGT. With 5 bases clipped from V and 3 bases from J, the junction kept 5 bases outside the gene matches. The CDR3 totals 15 residues. CDR3 nucleotide sequence: TGTGCCAGCAGTCCCGGGACAGGGGGGCACTATGGCTACACCTTC. The encoded protein is CASSPGTGGHYGYTF.

The rearrangement uses TRBV11-2 and TRBJ2-3; D is possibly TRBD1 (6 bases). The CDR3 is 15 residues long. Trimming removed 5 bases at V and 1 base at J, with 13 bases between. Germline values: CDR1 SGHAT, CDR2 FQNNGV. In DNA, the CDR3 is TGTGCCAGCAGCGCCCCGGGACATCGCACAGATACGCAGTATTTT. Protein sequence: CASSAPGHRTDTQYF.

This clonotype was recorded at least ten times. J is TRBJ2-7 and V is TRBV6-5, with D hard to call. The V gene lost 2 bases and the J gene lost 1 base, with 9 bases spanning the gap. The length of the CDR3 is 14 residues. Looked up from germline, CDR1 is MNHEY and CDR2 is SVGAGI. The CDR3 DNA is TGTGCCAGCAGTTACCTGGACGGTTCCTACGAGCAGTACTTC. Encoded protein: CASSYLDGSYEQYF.

This clonotype has a count of ten or more. The gene calls are TRBV2 and TRBJ1-4; tentatively, D is TRBD1 (6 bases). Germline CDR1 reads SNHLY; CDR2 reads FYNNEI. Between the trimmed V and J ends, which lost 5 bases and 8 bases, there was a span of 15 bases. The CDR3 totals 14 residues. CDR3 region: CASSTNGGREKLFF. In nucleotides, the CDR3 is TGTGCCAGCAGTACGAACGGGGGGCGGGAAAAACTGTTTTTT.

Concerning this clonotype: Being one base from a much bigger clone, this may be a read error. The V gene is TRBV12-3 or TRBV12-4, the J gene TRBJ2-2, with D possibly TRBD1 on 6 matching bases. The V end lost 6 bases, the J end lost 1 base, and 9 bases lay between the germline ends. The CDR3 is 14 residues long. The CDR3 sequence: CASSRRGNTGELFF. In nucleotides, the CDR3 is TGTGCCAGCAGCCGCAGGGGGAACACCGGGGAGCTGTTTTTT.

This clonotype is a singleton in its sample. This rearrangement joins TRBV27 to TRBJ2-5; 7 positions match TRBD2. Germline V lookup: CDR1 MNHEY, CDR2 SMNVEV (reference sequence). The CDR3 extends over 15 amino acids. V dropped 5 bases and J dropped 6; count of bases not matched to a gene: 12. CDR3 nucleotides: TGTGCCAGCAGTCTAGCGGAAGGAACGGGACAGACCCAGTACTTC. Its protein is CASSLAEGTGQTQYF.

With regard to this clonotype: A much larger clone differs by one base, so this may be a read error. The chain couples TRBV7-2 to TRBJ1-1, with D unclear. The CDR3 is 13 amino acids. Germline V gene data show CDR1 as SGHTA and CDR2 as FQGNSA. This CDR3 is CASSHGEGTDAFF. CDR3 DNA sequence: TGTGCCAGCAGCCATGGGGAGGGCACTGATGCTTTCTTT. Supplemented by reference TRBV7-2 and TRBJ1-1, the full variable domain reads GAGVSQSPSNKVTEKGKDVELRCDPISGHTALYWYRQSLGQGLEFLIYFQGNSAPDKSGLPSDRFSAERTGGSVSTLTIQRTQQEDSAVYLCASSHGEGTDAFFGQGTRLTVV.

The chain carries TRBV7-2 and TRBJ2-5, with D uncertain. The end of the DNA fits TRBJ2-1 better, so the J call may be wrong. The length of the CDR3 is 13 residues. Per the germline V gene, CDR1 is SGHTA and CDR2 is FQGNSA. CDR3 nucleotides: TGTGCCAGCAGCTTAAGCCCATGGGGTGAGCAGTTCTTC. Translating gives CASSLSPWGEQFF.

The chain is built from TRBV3-1 and TRBJ2-2, with a possible D match to TRBD1 (5 bases). Trimming stripped 4 bases from V and 6 bases from J, with 12 bases between. The germline gives CDR1 LGHDT, CDR2 YNNKEL (reference sequence). The CDR3 runs to 14 residues. CDR3 protein: CASSPGMASGELFF. In nucleotides, the CDR3 is TGTGCCAGCAGCCCAGGGATGGCTTCCGGGGAGCTGTTTTTT.

This clonotype was seen many times. The V and J genes are TRBV6-1 and TRBJ1-4, with 7 bases aligning to TRBD1. Germline V lookup: CDR1 MNHNS, CDR2 SASEGT. The CDR3 runs 16 residues. Germline trimming cut 5 bases from V and 11 bases from J; bases unmatched to any gene: 17. The CDR3 nucleotides read TGTGCCAGCAGTCCCCGGACAGGACCCCTTGAGAAGAAACTGTTTTTT. Translation: CASSPRTGPLEKKLFF.

This clonotype was detected ten times or more. The chain couples TRBV6-6 to TRBJ1-1, with a possible D match to TRBD1 (5 bases). V lost 0 bases, J lost 5 bases, and 13 bases lay in between. The germline V gene has CDR1 MNHNY and CDR2 SVGAGI (reference sequence). The CDR3 has 15 residues. CDR3 in amino acids: CASSYSQGKGTEAFF. CDR3 nucleotide sequence: TGTGCCAGCAGTTACTCGCAGGGAAAAGGGACTGAAGCTTTCTTT.

This clonotype was counted at least ten times. J is TRBJ1-6 and V is TRBV12-3 or TRBV12-4; TRBD1 agrees at 9 bases. The trim removed 5 bases at V and 8 bases at J, leaving 1 base unmatched. The CDR3 extends over 13 amino acids. The DNA of the CDR3 is TGTGCCAGCAGTCGACAGGGGGATTCACCCCTCCACTTT. It translates to CASSRQGDSPLHF.

Comments on this clonotype: A single base is all that separates this from a far larger clone, so a read error is likely. The V and J genes are TRBV28 and TRBJ2-5; D call uncertain. CDR1 is MDHEN and CDR2 is SYDVKM in the germline V gene. This CDR3 is 13 amino acids long. The V end was cut by 5 bases, the J end by 2 bases, with 9 bases between. CDR3 loop: CASSQNLQETQYF. CDR3 nucleotides: TGTGCCAGCAGTCAAAATTTGCAAGAGACCCAGTACTTC.

This clonotype was seen only a few times. V and J are TRBV15 and TRBJ2-6, with D hard to call. V was shortened by 0 bases and J by 1 base, with 13 bases between the two germline ends. Germline values: CDR1 LNHNV, CDR2 YYDKDF (reference sequence). The CDR3 contains 18 residues. This chain's CDR3 is CATSRDGSAVSGANVLTF. Here the CDR3 DNA reads TGTGCCACCAGCAGAGATGGGTCCGCCGTATCTGGGGCCAACGTCCTGACTTTC.

The rearrangement uses TRBV7-2 and TRBJ2-7; no clear D gene. From germline, CDR1 is SGHTA and CDR2 FQGNSA. V lost 3 bases to trimming and J lost 0 bases, with 15 bases between them. The CDR3 loop spans 16 amino acids. The CDR3 protein is CASSLAAALDSYEQYF. For the CDR3, the DNA is TGTGCCAGCAGCTTGGCCGCGGCCTTAGACTCCTACGAGCAGTACTTC.

The chain uses TRBV3-1 and TRBJ1-5; the D gene is possibly TRBD1 (6 bases). The germline V and J ends were trimmed by 1 base and 7 bases, with 14 bases remaining between them. This CDR3 spans 15 amino acids. Germline CDR1 is LGHDT and CDR2 is YNNKEL (reference sequence). The DNA for the CDR3 is TGTGCCAGCAGCCAAGGGGGGGGCCTGGGGCAGCCCCAGCATTTT. It codes for CASSQGGGLGQPQHF.

The sample holds many counts of this clonotype. This rearrangement joins TRBV6-1 to TRBJ1-2, with D maybe TRBD1 (6 bases). Germline-derived CDR1 and CDR2 are MNHNS and SASEGT. With 7 bases removed from V and 0 bases from J, the gap between germline ends came to 12 bases. The CDR3 runs to 14 residues. This chain's CDR3 is CASKVRGANYGYTF. The DNA of the CDR3 is TGTGCCAGCAAAGTCAGGGGAGCTAACTATGGCTACACCTTC.

This clonotype was detected a few times. The chain has TRBV20-1 and TRBJ2-2; 7 bases map to TRBD1. The germline CDR1 and CDR2 sequences are DFQATT and SNEGSKA (reference sequence). V lost 6 bases, J lost 5 bases, and 3 bases stayed unmatched. There are 12 residues in the CDR3. This chain's CDR3 is CSAMTGTGELFF. CDR3 in DNA: TGCAGTGCCATGACAGGGACCGGGGAGCTGTTTTTT.

V usage is TRBV30 and J usage is TRBJ2-5; a weak D match, TRBD2 (5 bases). The germline gives CDR1 GTSNPN, CDR2 SVGIG (reference sequence). V dropped 7 bases and J dropped 3 bases, with 24 bases sitting between them. The CDR3 sequence is 16 residues long. CDR3 sequence (DNA): TGTGCCTCCGGCCTTTACCCCACGGGATTTAAAGAGACCCAGTACTTC. This translates into CASGLYPTGFKETQYF.